This T cell receptor (beta chain) is from a study of blood T cell repertoires in COVID-19. Study context: Collection of acute and convalescent COVID-19 samples took place in the United States, Italy and Spain. PBMCs, B-cell-depleted T cells, or T cells provided the cDNA or gDNA that made up the material.

In the source study's methods: Amplified reference gene primers provided the basis for estimating nucleated cell counts. The method was immunoSEQ multiplex PCR; TCRdb's version includes in-frame clones alone and lacks a portion of them. V and J calls and clone size are those listed in that table; D and trimming were worked out from the DNA. The sample has tens of thousands of clones, 83% seen once. This clone turned up a few times. Germline V CDR1 and CDR2: MGHRA, YSYEKL. The V end lost 0 bases, the J end lost 2 bases, and 18 bases lay between the germline ends. CDR3 size: 18 residues. The receptor's source is an older man with active COVID-19. The V call is TRBV4-1, the J call TRBJ2-3; no clear D gene. Sequencing used peripheral blood. Here the CDR3 DNA reads TGCGCCAGCAGCCAAGAAGGTCTGCGGCAGACCAACACAGATACGCAGTATTTT. Its protein is CASSQEGLRQTNTDTQYF.